Shown below are 2 T cell receptor beta chains from a single sample sequenced in a study of T cell repertoires in cytomegalovirus infection. MiXCR, applied by TCRdb to the reads, yields one record per CDR3 protein. The top ten hold roughly 15% of the sample, which has around 450,000 distinct CDR3 sequences, roughly 30% seen once. Sample: PBMCs. These receptors were collected from a human donor in good health (CMV status not recorded). Some clones in this sample may be carry-over from other donors' samples.

The J gene is TRBJ1-5, the V gene TRBV19; D unclear. Trimming took off 5 bases at V and 3 bases at J, with 8 bases between the two ends. The CDR3 is 13 residues long. Germline V lookup: CDR1 LNHDA, CDR2 SQIVND (reference sequence). CDR3 bases: TGTGCCAGTAGTGAAAGATACAATCAGCCCCAGCATTTT. Protein product: CASSERYNQPQHF.

A word on this clonotype: The junction departs from germline at one end; a sequencing error may be responsible. The chain combines TRBV4-2 with TRBJ2-1, with TRBD2 as a possible D gene (6 bases). The CDR3 loop spans 17 amino acids. Per germline, CDR1 LGHNA and CDR2 YNFKEQ. CDR3 coding DNA: TGTGCCAGCAGCATCCGGGGACGGGACTGGTCCTACAATGAGCAGTTATTC. The encoded protein is CASSIRGRDWSYNEQLF.